The clone carrying this TCR beta chain was observed a few times. The antigen remains unidentified. The data belong to a study of a mutant IDH1 vaccine in newly diagnosed glioma. Study at large: Of the patients given treatment, approximately 62% were male and about 40% were female, and a mean age of around 41 years was recorded. Pretreatment consisted of radiotherapy, temozolomide, or both, with most receiving both.

The repertoire was sequenced with immunoSEQ multiplex PCR; TCRdb's copy has only in-frame clones and lacks some. This sample has tens of thousands of clones; about 82% occur once, and the top ten carry 3% to 4%. Indicated time point: week 35, safety follow-up. In every dose of vaccine, 300 ug of mutant IDH1 20-mer peptide was given alongside topical imiquimod. V trimming: 1 base; J trimming: 3 bases; junction bases outside the gene matches: 2. In germline, CDR1 is SGHKS, CDR2 YYEKEE (reference sequence). The CDR3 spans 14 residues. Sequenced material: PBMCs, taken from a glioma patient whose treatment included an IDH1 peptide vaccine. The source of this sequence is a man aged 35 to 55 with glioma. Some clones in this sample may be carry-over from other donors' samples. The chain carries TRBV5-5 and TRBJ2-7; 9 nucleotides align to TRBD1. CDR3 region: CASSLMDRGYEQYF. For the CDR3, the DNA is TGTGCCAGCAGCTTGATGGACAGGGGCTACGAGCAGTACTTC. The full variable domain, in which reference TRBV5-5 and TRBJ2-7 provide the parts outside the CDR3, is DAGVTQSPTHLIKTRGQQVTLRCSPISGHKSVSWYQQVLGQGPQFIFQYYEKEERGRGNFPDRFSARQFPNYSSELNVNALLLGDSALYLCASSLMDRGYEQYFGPGTRLTVT.